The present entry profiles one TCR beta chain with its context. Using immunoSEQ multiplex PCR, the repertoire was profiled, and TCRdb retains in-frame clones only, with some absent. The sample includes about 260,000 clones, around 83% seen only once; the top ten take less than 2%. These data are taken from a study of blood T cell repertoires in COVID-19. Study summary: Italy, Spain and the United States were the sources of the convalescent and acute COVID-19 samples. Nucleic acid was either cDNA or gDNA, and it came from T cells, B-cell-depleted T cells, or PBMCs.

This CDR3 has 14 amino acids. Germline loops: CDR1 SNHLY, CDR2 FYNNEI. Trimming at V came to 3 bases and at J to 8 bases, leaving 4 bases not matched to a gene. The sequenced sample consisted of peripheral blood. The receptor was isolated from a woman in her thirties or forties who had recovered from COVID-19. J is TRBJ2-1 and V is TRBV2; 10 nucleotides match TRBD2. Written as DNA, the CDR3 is TGTGCCAGCAGTGACGCTAGCGGGGGAGATGAGCAGTTCTTC. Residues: CASSDASGGDEQFF.